This T cell receptor (beta chain) was captured by sequencing in a study of shared clonotypes between healthy human individuals. Method: immunoSEQ multiplex PCR; TCRdb's copy keeps in-frame clones and lacks some. The sample has approximately 2,300,000 clones; around 92% are singletons. The split of CD4+ cells yielded CD45RA+ naive and CD45RA-negative memory subsets. The origin of this receptor is a man aged 18 to 35 in good health. Some clones in this sample may be carry-over from other donors' samples. Specimen: naive CD4+ T cells from PBMCs. Subset here: CD45RA+ positively selected.

The CDR3 region has the DNA TGTGCCTGGAGTGGTCATCCTAACTATGGCTACACCTTC. This gives the protein CAWSGHPNYGYTF. The rearrangement uses TRBV30 and TRBJ1-2; D uncertain. This CDR3 contains 13 residues. V shed 1 base and J shed 0 bases, with 6 bases lying between them. CDR1 and CDR2 from the germline V gene are GTSNPN and SVGIG (reference sequence).